The 24 T cell receptor beta chains below come from one sample, sequenced in a study of blood T cell repertoires in COVID-19. Measured with immunoSEQ multiplex PCR; TCRdb has only the in-frame clones, and not every one. The data contain approximately 290,000 clones, about 85% of them seen just once; the ten biggest clones take up 0.75% to 0.95%. The sequenced material came from peripheral blood. Every receptor here comes from a human donor with COVID-19, enrolled during active disease. The donor label of this sample is uncertain.

V gene TRBV5-6 combines with J gene TRBJ1-2; D is unclear. Germline-derived CDR1 and CDR2 are SGHDT and YYEEEE. This CDR3 is built from 14 residues. V gave up 4 bases and J gave up 3 bases, with 13 bases separating them. DNA of the CDR3: TGTGCCAGCAGCGGGGAGATCCCCCACTATGGCTACACCTTC. This sequence encodes CASSGEIPHYGYTF.

A note on this clone: The junction shows a germline mismatch at one end, possibly a read error. The CDR3: CASTLGGETGELFF. The CDR3 bases are TGTGCCAGCACTTTAGGTGGGGAGACCGGGGAGCTGTTTTTT. The V call is TRBV28, the J call TRBJ2-2, with D tentatively TRBD2 (5 bases). The CDR3 runs to 14 residues. Germline V gene lookup returns CDR1 MDHEN and CDR2 SYDVKM. Full variable domain (remainder filled in from reference TRBV28 and TRBJ2-2): DVKVTQSSRYLVKRTGEKVFLECVQDMDHENMFWYRQDPGLGLRLIYFSYDVKMKEKGDIPEGYSVSREKKERFSLILESASTNQTSMYLCASTLGGETGELFFGEGSRLTVL.

V gene TRBV6-1 combines with J gene TRBJ2-3, with no clear D. The CDR3 covers 15 residues. Between the trimmed V and J ends, which lost 0 bases and 2 bases, there was a span of 9 bases. Looked up from germline, CDR1 is MNHNS and CDR2 is SASEGT. The DNA for the CDR3 is TGTGCCAGCAGTGAAGCATACATTATCACAGATACGCAGTATTTT. As protein: CASSEAYIITDTQYF.

V is TRBV6-5 and J is TRBJ1-5; D remains ambiguous. The germline gives CDR1 MNHEY, CDR2 SVGAGI. The CDR3 is 13 amino acids. Deletions cut 5 bases from V and 3 bases from J, with 8 bases between. The chain's CDR3 is CASSLLANQPQHF. The CDR3 region has the DNA TGTGCCAGCAGTCTCCTGGCCAATCAGCCCCAGCATTTT.

A word on this clone: A junction boundary mismatches the germline segment, possibly from a read error. The V call is TRBV7-8, the J call TRBJ2-1; TRBD2 matches at 12 bases. This CDR3 has 16 amino acids. Germline V gene data show CDR1 as SGHVS and CDR2 as FQNEAQ. The CDR3 loop is CASSLAGGPSYNEQFF. CDR3 nucleotides: TGTGCCAGCAGCCTAGCGGGAGGGCCCTCCTACAATGAGCAGTTCTTC.

In its sample, this clone was seen once. The chain combines TRBV19 with TRBJ1-4; 7 bases align to TRBD1. This CDR3 contains 16 residues. V shed 5 bases and J 5 bases; nucleotides not matched to a gene: 11. Germline V gene sequence: CDR1 LNHDA, CDR2 SQIVND (reference sequence). CDR3: CASSPNRQGPNEKLFF. CDR3 in DNA: TGTGCCAGTAGTCCCAACCGACAGGGACCGAATGAAAAACTGTTTTTT.

The chain combines TRBV10-3 with TRBJ1-5, with TRBD1 matching 7 bases. The CDR3 is made up of 15 amino acids. The junction had 10 bases not matched to a gene; V was cut back by 8 bases and J by 3 bases. Germline CDR1 ENHRY, CDR2 SYGVKD. This CDR3 is CAIGETGVPNQPQHF. The CDR3 region has the DNA TGTGCCATCGGGGAAACAGGGGTTCCCAATCAGCCCCAGCATTTT.

The rearrangement links TRBV19 to TRBJ1-2; D gene ambiguous. Between the trimmed V and J ends, which lost 3 bases and 8 bases, there was a span of 13 bases. This CDR3 has 13 residues. Germline-derived CDR1 and CDR2 are LNHDA and SQIVND (reference sequence). CDR3 nucleotides: TGTGCCAGTAGTATCCCCCCCGGGATCGGCTACACCTTC. This gives the protein CASSIPPGIGYTF.

As to this clone: The same CDR3 is also encoded by other DNA sequences in this sample. The J gene is TRBJ1-1, the V gene TRBV12-3 or TRBV12-4; no definite D call. There are 13 residues in the CDR3. Trimming cost V 2 bases and J 2 bases, with 6 bases left between them. Here the CDR3 reads CASSLQLNTEAFF. CDR3 DNA: TGTGCCAGCAGTTTACAACTAAACACTGAAGCTTTCTTT.

In DNA form, the CDR3 reads TGTGCCATCAGTGAGACAGAGAACTATGGCTACACCTTC. This gives the protein CAISETENYGYTF. V and J are TRBV10-3 and TRBJ1-2; no clear D. Germline values: CDR1 ENHRY, CDR2 SYGVKD. The V and J ends lost 2 bases and 2 bases respectively, with 6 bases between them. The CDR3 sequence is 13 residues long.

This clone was counted between two and nine times. The V gene is TRBV19, the J gene TRBJ1-5, with D tentatively TRBD1 (6 bases). Deletions cut 5 bases from V and 6 bases from J, with 14 bases between. The CDR3 loop spans 14 amino acids. Germline CDR1 and CDR2: LNHDA and SQIVND (reference sequence). In nucleotides, the CDR3 is TGTGCCAGTAGTCCCGGTTCCAGGGGTCAGCCCCAGCATTTT. Amino acid sequence: CASSPGSRGQPQHF.

This clone was recorded once. This chain uses TRBV6-5 with TRBJ1-4; TRBD1 is a possible D gene (6 bases). The CDR3 totals 15 residues. Looked up from germline, CDR1 is MNHEY and CDR2 is SVGAGI. Between the trimmed V and J ends, which lost 6 bases and 8 bases, there was a span of 19 bases. CDR3 DNA sequence: TGTGCCAGCAGATTTACAGGGAAGAGTGGGGAAAAACTGTTTTTT. Amino acid sequence: CASRFTGKSGEKLFF.

CDR3 protein: CASRPGCEQFF. The CDR3 DNA sequence: TGTGCCAGCAGGCCAGGATGTGAGCAGTTCTTC. The genes are TRBV28 and TRBJ2-1; D is unresolved. This CDR3 has 11 residues. V was trimmed by 6 bases and J by 9 bases, leaving 9 bases between them. In germline, CDR1 is MDHEN, CDR2 SYDVKM.

The chain employs TRBV25-1 and TRBJ1-2, with D maybe TRBD1 (5 bases). Trimming pared 0 bases from V and 5 bases from J, leaving 7 bases between. This CDR3 is built from 13 residues. Germline V gene sequence: CDR1 MGHDK, CDR2 SYGVNS. CDR3 coding DNA: TGTGCCAGCAGTGAATACAGGGCGTATGGCTACACCTTC. It specifies CASSEYRAYGYTF.

CDR3 bases: TGTGCCTGGAGCCCCTCTGAGGGTGGCTACACCTTC. This gives the protein CAWSPSEGGYTF. V is TRBV30 and J is TRBJ1-2; D is unresolved. Trimming left V 3 bases short and J 7 bases short, with 12 bases between. Germline CDR1 GTSNPN, CDR2 SVGIG (reference sequence). The CDR3 is 12 amino acids.

This rearrangement joins TRBV7-6 to TRBJ1-5, with D unclear. Germline values: CDR1 SGHVS, CDR2 FNYEAQ. CDR3 size: 16 residues. The V end lost 2 bases, the J end lost 1 base, and 12 bases lay between the germline ends. The CDR3 DNA reads as TGTGCCAGCAGCTTATGTAGCCCCGCCAGCAATCAGCCCCAGCATTTT. Amino acid sequence: CASSLCSPASNQPQHF.

The genes are TRBV10-3 and TRBJ2-3; the match to TRBD1 covers 7 bases. Germline CDR1 reads ENHRY; CDR2 reads SYGVKD. The CDR3 runs to 19 residues. The junction had 22 bases not matched to a gene; V was cut back by 5 bases and J by 5 bases. In DNA form, the CDR3 reads TGTGCCATCAGTCAGGGGGACACAATGGGGACCGGTGAAGGAGATACGCAGTATTTT. Amino acids: CAISQGDTMGTGEGDTQYF.

V usage is TRBV5-6 and J usage is TRBJ2-5; D perhaps matches TRBD2 (5 bases). The V and J ends lost 2 bases and 3 bases respectively, with 11 bases between them. Germline V gene lookup returns CDR1 SGHDT and CDR2 YYEEEE. This CDR3 contains 14 residues. CDR3 nucleotides: TGTGCCAGCAGCTTCAGCGGCCAGGAAGAGACCCAGTACTTC. Amino acids: CASSFSGQEETQYF.

This clone was seen a single time. The V call is TRBV6-5, the J call TRBJ1-5; D is unresolved. Germline loops: CDR1 MNHEY, CDR2 SVGAGI. V was cut by 7 bases and J by 0 bases, with 13 bases left in between. The length of the CDR3 is 15 residues. CDR3 coding DNA: TGTGCCAGCACCCCCCCAGTTTATAGCAATCAGCCCCAGCATTTT. The encoded protein is CASTPPVYSNQPQHF.

J is TRBJ2-5 and V is TRBV28; 9 nucleotides match TRBD1. The germline V gene has CDR1 MDHEN and CDR2 SYDVKM. The CDR3 has 15 amino acids. J gave up 5 bases and V 3 bases, and 7 bases lay outside the gene matches. This CDR3 reads CASSLATGGPETQYF. The CDR3 coding sequence is TGTGCCAGCAGTTTGGCGACAGGGGGACCGGAGACCCAGTACTTC.

This clone came up once. V is TRBV4-1 and J is TRBJ2-7; D unclear. The germline gives CDR1 MGHRA, CDR2 YSYEKL. Trimming stripped 2 bases from V and 0 bases from J, with 14 bases between. The CDR3 is 16 residues long. Written as DNA, the CDR3 is TGCGCCAGCAGCCAACTACACGACACCTTCTCCTACGAGCAGTACTTC. Its protein is CASSQLHDTFSYEQYF.

The chain uses TRBV6-5 and TRBJ2-7, with 11 nucleotides matching TRBD1. The CDR3 length is 14 residues. With V trimmed by 6 bases and J by 5 bases, 6 bases remained unmatched. CDR1 is MNHEY and CDR2 is SVGAGI in the germline V gene. Here the CDR3 DNA reads TGTGCCAGCAGCACCCGGGACAGGGGGGACGAGCAGTACTTC. Translating it yields CASSTRDRGDEQYF.

The chain uses TRBV10-3 and TRBJ1-1; TRBD1 might be the D (6 bases). V was clipped by 9 bases and J by 1 base, with 15 bases between them. CDR3 length equals 14 residues. Germline V CDR1 and CDR2: ENHRY, SYGVKD. The CDR3 region has the DNA TGTGCCATTAGGCCCGGGACACCGAACACTGAAGCTTTCTTT. It specifies CAIRPGTPNTEAFF.

The chain carries TRBV5-1 and TRBJ1-2; TRBD1 agrees at 9 bases. V dropped 1 base and J dropped 0; count of bases not matched to a gene: 7. CDR3 length: 17 residues. CDR1 is SGHRS, CDR2 YFSETQ, per germline. The CDR3 DNA is TGCGCCAGCAGCTTGCGACAGGGGGGACTAGCTAACTATGGCTACACCTTC. Translation gives CASSLRQGGLANYGYTF.